A selection of T cell receptor beta chains follows, all from one sample in a study of shared clonotypes between healthy human individuals. Clones were read by immunoSEQ multiplex PCR, and TCRdb kept only the in-frame ones, dropping some. The sample holds about 680,000 clones, 92% seen once. What was sequenced was naive CD8+ T cells sorted from blood. Receptors were obtained from a man aged 25 to 45 in good health. The CDR3 runs from the conserved cysteine through the conserved F or W. A D gene is named only where the DNA matches it firmly. Rows may omit the clone size; those that give it use once, few, many or a size class.

J: TRBJ2-3
size: NA
D: NA
length: 18
V: TRBV29-1
DNA: TGCAGCGTTGAAGGATGGGTAACAGCCCAACATGCGGGAGATACGCAGTATTTT
CDR3: CSVEGWVTAQHAGDTQYF

J: TRBJ2-5
size: NA
D: NA
length: 16
V: TRBV4-1
DNA: TGCGCCAGCAGCCAAGGCGGGCAATCTTTACAAGAGACCCAGTACTTC
CDR3: CASSQGGQSLQETQYF

J: TRBJ2-1
size: NA
D: TRBD2
length: 16
V: TRBV28
DNA: TGTGCCAGCAGTTTAGGGGTAGCGGGTACAAAATATGAGCAGTTCTTC
CDR3: CASSLGVAGTKYEQFF

J: TRBJ2-1
size: NA
D: NA
length: 15
V: TRBV6-1
DNA: TGTGCCAGCAGTGAAGGGGACTGGGGCTCAAATGAGCAGTTCTTC
CDR3: CASSEGDWGSNEQFF

J: TRBJ2-7
size: once
D: NA
length: 15
V: TRBV2
DNA: TGTGCCAGCAGTGAATGGGGGCAGGGATCCTACGAGCAGTACTTC
CDR3: CASSEWGQGSYEQYF

J: TRBJ2-1
size: NA
D: NA
length: 15
V: TRBV7-9
DNA: TGTGCCAGCAGCTTACCCCCATCGGGCTACAATGAGCAGTTCTTC
CDR3: CASSLPPSGYNEQFF

J: TRBJ1-1
size: NA
D: TRBD1
length: 14
V: TRBV28
DNA: TGTGCCAGCAGCGATAGGACAGGGGTCACTGAAGCTTTCTTT
CDR3: CASSDRTGVTEAFF

J: TRBJ1-3
size: NA
D: NA
length: 17
V: TRBV5-4
DNA: TGTGCCAGCAGCTTGGTTGCGGGGACTGGCTCTGGAAACACCATATATTTT
CDR3: CASSLVAGTGSGNTIYF

J: TRBJ2-1
size: NA
D: NA
length: 16
V: TRBV27
DNA: TGTGCCAGCAGTTACTTGGCGGGGAGCTCCTACAATGAGCAGTTCTTC
CDR3: CASSYLAGSSYNEQFF

J: TRBJ2-7
size: NA
D: NA
length: 12
V: TRBV6-5
DNA: TGTGCCAGCAGTCCCGGACGCTACGAGCAGTACTTC
CDR3: CASSPGRYEQYF

J: TRBJ2-1
size: once
D: NA
length: 13
V: TRBV27
DNA: TGTGCCAGCAGTTTAGGACAGAACAATGAGCAGTTCTTC
CDR3: CASSLGQNNEQFF

J: TRBJ2-7
size: once
D: TRBD1
length: 14
V: TRBV27
DNA: TGTGCCAGCAGCCAAACCAGGACAGGGAGAGAGCAGTACTTC
CDR3: CASSQTRTGREQYF

J: TRBJ2-7
size: once
D: TRBD1
length: 14
V: TRBV4-1
DNA: TGCGCCAGCAGGGAATCAGGGGGTTCCTACGAGCAGTACTTC
CDR3: CASRESGGSYEQYF

J: TRBJ2-3
size: NA
D: NA
length: 14
V: TRBV4-3
DNA: TGCGCCAGCAGCCTAACACAGGGTTCAGATACGCAGTATTTT
CDR3: CASSLTQGSDTQYF

J: TRBJ2-7
size: NA
D: NA
length: 13
V: TRBV6-1
DNA: TGTGCCAGCAGTGAGCAGCAAGGGTACGAGCAGTACTTC
CDR3: CASSEQQGYEQYF

J: TRBJ2-5
size: NA
D: NA
length: 16
V: TRBV7-9
DNA: TGTGCCAGCAGCCCCCCGACAGGATCCAACCAAGAGACCCAGTACTTC
CDR3: CASSPPTGSNQETQYF

J: TRBJ2-1
size: few
D: TRBD2
length: 13
V: TRBV27
DNA: TGTGCCAGCACCCGACTAGCGGACAATGAGCAGTTCTTC
CDR3: CASTRLADNEQFF

J: TRBJ2-7
size: once
D: NA
length: 15
V: TRBV11-2
DNA: TGTGCCAGCAGCTTAGGCGCAGTCAAGGCCTACGAGCAGTACTTC
CDR3: CASSLGAVKAYEQYF

J: TRBJ2-2
size: NA
D: NA
length: 13
V: TRBV29-1
DNA: TGCAGCGTCACCAGGGGAAACACCGGGGAGCTGTTTTTT
CDR3: CSVTRGNTGELFF

J: TRBJ2-2
size: NA
D: TRBD2
length: 19
V: TRBV11-2
DNA: TGTGCCAGCAGCTGGCCCCGGGCGGGTGCGGGAGGGGATACCGGGGAGCTGTTTTTT
CDR3: CASSWPRAGAGGDTGELFF

J: TRBJ1-1
size: once
D: NA
length: 12
V: TRBV6-1
DNA: TGTGCCAGCAGTGAAAAGGGGACTGAAGCTTTCTTT
CDR3: CASSEKGTEAFF

J: TRBJ2-7
size: NA
D: NA
length: 13
V: TRBV7-6
DNA: TGTGCCAGCAGCGGGGTTCTCCGGGGCGAGCAGTACTTC
CDR3: CASSGVLRGEQYF

J: TRBJ2-1
size: NA
D: NA
length: 13
V: TRBV25-1
DNA: TGTGCCACCCACCGTGCGTGGGGGGAGCAGTTGTTCTTC
CDR3: CATHRAWGEQLFF

J: TRBJ2-5
size: once
D: TRBD2
length: 15
V: TRBV28
DNA: TGTGCCAGCAGTCTAATAGCGGGGGCAGGGGAGACCCAGTACTTC
CDR3: CASSLIAGAGETQYF

J: TRBJ2-7
size: NA
D: TRBD2
length: 14
V: TRBV19
DNA: TGTTTTCGGGTAGCGGGAGGCCCCTGGAACGAGCAGTACTTC
CDR3: CFRVAGGPWNEQYF

J: TRBJ1-5
size: NA
D: NA
length: 15
V: TRBV27
DNA: TGTGCCAGCAGCTTAGGGGCGGCAGGGGATCAGCCCCAGCATTTT
CDR3: CASSLGAAGDQPQHF

J: TRBJ2-5
size: NA
D: NA
length: 18
V: TRBV7-9
DNA: TGTGCCAGCAGCCCCCGATGGGAAACCGACGGACCTCAAGAGACCCAGTACTTC
CDR3: CASSPRWETDGPQETQYF

J: TRBJ2-7
size: NA
D: TRBD2
length: 15
V: TRBV27
DNA: TGTGCCAGCAGTTTGGGACTAGCGGGAGGGTACGAGCAGTACTTC
CDR3: CASSLGLAGGYEQYF

J: TRBJ2-3
size: NA
D: TRBD2
length: 18
V: TRBV4-1
DNA: TGCGCCAGCAGCGCCGAGCCTACTACTAGCGGGAGGTCAGATACGCAGTATTTT
CDR3: CASSAEPTTSGRSDTQYF

J: TRBJ2-3
size: few
D: TRBD2
length: 14
V: TRBV27
DNA: TGTGCCAGCAGTTTACTAGCGGAAACAGATACGCAGTATTTT
CDR3: CASSLLAETDTQYF

J: TRBJ2-7
size: NA
D: NA
length: 14
V: TRBV5-4
DNA: TGTGCCAGCAGCCACCGGGACCAGGGACACGAGCAGTACTTC
CDR3: CASSHRDQGHEQYF

J: TRBJ2-5
size: NA
D: NA
length: 14
V: TRBV5-1
DNA: TGCGCCAGCAGCTTGGAACCAGGCGAAGAGACCCAGTACTTC
CDR3: CASSLEPGEETQYF

J: TRBJ1-1
size: NA
D: NA
length: 10
V: TRBV20-1
DNA: TGCAGTGCTAGAGGGGCTGAAGCTTTCTTT
CDR3: CSARGAEAFF

J: TRBJ2-1
size: NA
D: TRBD2
length: 15
V: TRBV19
DNA: TGTGCCAGTAGTATAGTCGGACTAGGGTACAATGAGCAGTTCTTC
CDR3: CASSIVGLGYNEQFF

J: TRBJ2-7
size: NA
D: NA
length: 13
V: TRBV4-2
DNA: TGTGCCAGCAGCCAAGGACAGGCCTACGAGCAGTACTTC
CDR3: CASSQGQAYEQYF

J: TRBJ2-7
size: NA
D: NA
length: 15
V: TRBV29-1
DNA: TGCAGCGTTGAAGACCGATCAGGGGACTCCTACGAGCAGTACTTC
CDR3: CSVEDRSGDSYEQYF

J: TRBJ2-7
size: NA
D: TRBD2
length: 15
V: TRBV27
DNA: TGTGCCAGCAGTTTGCGACTAGCGGGAATCTACGAGCAGTACTTC
CDR3: CASSLRLAGIYEQYF

J: TRBJ1-2
size: NA
D: NA
length: 14
V: TRBV28
DNA: TGTGCCAGCAGACCCCTGGATGCTAACTATGGCTACACCTTC
CDR3: CASRPLDANYGYTF

J: TRBJ1-1
size: NA
D: NA
length: 14
V: TRBV28
DNA: TGTGCCAGCAGCGGGATTCTTTTAAACACTGAAGCTTTCTTT
CDR3: CASSGILLNTEAFF

J: TRBJ1-1
size: NA
D: TRBD1
length: 13
V: TRBV7-6
DNA: TGTGCCAGCAGCCGGACAGGGCGAGCTGAAGCTTTCTTT
CDR3: CASSRTGRAEAFF

J: TRBJ2-5
size: once
D: NA
length: 13
V: TRBV5-1
DNA: TGCGCCAGCAGCTTGGAGGGGCGGGAGACCCAGTACTTC
CDR3: CASSLEGRETQYF

J: TRBJ2-7
size: NA
D: TRBD2
length: 17
V: TRBV28
DNA: TGTGCCAGCAGTTTAAGGACTAGCGGGACCAGCTCCTACGAGCAGTACTTC
CDR3: CASSLRTSGTSSYEQYF

J: TRBJ2-3
size: NA
D: NA
length: 15
V: TRBV28
DNA: TGTGCCAGCAGTCAAAGGACAGCTAGCACAGATACGCAGTATTTT
CDR3: CASSQRTASTDTQYF

J: TRBJ2-3
size: NA
D: TRBD2
length: 15
V: TRBV28
DNA: TGTGCCAGCAGTCCCCTGACTAGCGGGGCAGATACGCAGTATTTT
CDR3: CASSPLTSGADTQYF

J: TRBJ2-1
size: NA
D: NA
length: 14
V: TRBV30
DNA: TGTGCCTGGAGTCTCGGGGGCGGCCACAATGAGCAGTTCTTC
CDR3: CAWSLGGGHNEQFF

J: TRBJ2-3
size: NA
D: NA
length: 20
V: TRBV21-1
DNA: TGTGCCAGCAGCAATGTTTCTCGGACAGGGGCCAAAACTAGCACAGATACGCAGTATTTT
CDR3: CASSNVSRTGAKTSTDTQYF

J: TRBJ2-7
size: NA
D: NA
length: 12
V: TRBV28
DNA: TGTGCCACCACCCCCCGGGCGTACGAGCAGTACTTC
CDR3: CATTPRAYEQYF

J: TRBJ2-3
size: NA
D: TRBD1
length: 16
V: TRBV27
DNA: TGTGCCAGCAGTCTTGACAGGGGGCGCGTAGTAGATACGCAGTATTTT
CDR3: CASSLDRGRVVDTQYF

J: TRBJ2-3
size: once
D: NA
length: 16
V: TRBV9
DNA: TGTGCCAGCAGCGTAGACCGCGGACTAAGAACAGATACGCAGTATTTT
CDR3: CASSVDRGLRTDTQYF

J: TRBJ2-1
size: NA
D: TRBD2
length: 16
V: TRBV5-1
DNA: TGCGCCAGCAGCTTCGAGACTAGCGGGAGTTATAATGAGCAGTTCTTC
CDR3: CASSFETSGSYNEQFF

J: TRBJ2-2
size: once
D: NA
length: 15
V: TRBV5-1
DNA: TGCGCCAGCAGCTTGAACGACGCGAACACCGGGGAGCTGTTTTTT
CDR3: CASSLNDANTGELFF

J: TRBJ2-1
size: NA
D: NA
length: 14
V: TRBV4-1
DNA: TGCGCCAGCAGCCAAGTGGGGATTACCAATGAGCAGTTCTTC
CDR3: CASSQVGITNEQFF

J: TRBJ2-7
size: NA
D: TRBD1
length: 14
V: TRBV7-9
DNA: TGTGCCAGCAGCCCCCGACAGGGGGTCTACGAGCAGTACTTC
CDR3: CASSPRQGVYEQYF

J: TRBJ2-5
size: NA
D: NA
length: 13
V: TRBV5-1
DNA: TGCGCCAGCAGCTTGGATAATCAAGAGACCCAGTACTTC
CDR3: CASSLDNQETQYF

J: TRBJ2-7
size: NA
D: NA
length: 12
V: TRBV6-1
DNA: TGTGCCAGCAGTGGCGGGCCAAACGAGCAGTACTTC
CDR3: CASSGGPNEQYF